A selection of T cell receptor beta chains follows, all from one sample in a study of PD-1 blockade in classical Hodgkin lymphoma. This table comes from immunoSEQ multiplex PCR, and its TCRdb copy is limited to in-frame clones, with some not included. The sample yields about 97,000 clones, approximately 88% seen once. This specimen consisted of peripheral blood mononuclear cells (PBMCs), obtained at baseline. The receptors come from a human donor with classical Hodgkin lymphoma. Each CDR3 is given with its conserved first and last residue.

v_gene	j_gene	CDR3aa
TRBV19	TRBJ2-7	CASSMADRRLYEQYF
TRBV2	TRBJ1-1	CASTQRVRALNTEAFF
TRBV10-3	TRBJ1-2	CAIGAEGWDGYTF
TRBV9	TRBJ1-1	CASSVVPENTEAFF
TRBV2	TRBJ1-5	CASSVFRIQGTQPQHF
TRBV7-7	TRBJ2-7	CASSLDRGHEQYF
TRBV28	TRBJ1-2	CASSAGTGSRYTF
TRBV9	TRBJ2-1	CASSLRTSGGGEQFF
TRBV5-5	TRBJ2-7	CASSFYNYEQYF
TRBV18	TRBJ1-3	CASSRLKSSGNTIYF
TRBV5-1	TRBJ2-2	CASTYQGNTGELFF
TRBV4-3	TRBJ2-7	CASSQWTGGYEQYF
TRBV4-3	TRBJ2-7	CASSQHRSSYEQYF
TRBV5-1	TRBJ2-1	CASSQRTSGDNEQFF
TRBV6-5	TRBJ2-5	CASSYGETQYF
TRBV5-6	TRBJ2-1	CASSPPSYNEQFF
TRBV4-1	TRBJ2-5	CASSQDMTLETQYF
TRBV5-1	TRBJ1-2	CASSDGGYGYTF
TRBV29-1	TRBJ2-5	CSVVGGGSILETQYF
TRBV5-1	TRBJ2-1	CASSETWRENEQFF
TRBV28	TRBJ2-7	CASSLGYEQYF
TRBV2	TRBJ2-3	CASWTARADTQYF
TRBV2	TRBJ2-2	CASSPDRANTGELFF
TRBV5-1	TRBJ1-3	CASSLGTGAGNTIYF
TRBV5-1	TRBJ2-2	CASTNPNRGGKSGELFF
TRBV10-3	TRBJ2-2	CAIRPGPATGELFF
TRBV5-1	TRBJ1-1	CASSLIGTGTYTEAFF
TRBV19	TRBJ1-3	CASSVQGGSGNTIYF
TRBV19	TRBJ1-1	CATSVGLMNTEAFF
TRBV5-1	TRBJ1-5	CASSLSPDQPQHF
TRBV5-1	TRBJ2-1	CASSVEGAEQFF
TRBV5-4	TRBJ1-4	CASSLGDTPNEKLFF
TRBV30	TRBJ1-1	CAWSVLDEAFF
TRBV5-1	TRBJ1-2	CASAPQGTSAYGYTF
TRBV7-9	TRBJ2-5	CASSLEGSETQYF
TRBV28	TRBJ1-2	CASSTWGGQNYGYTF
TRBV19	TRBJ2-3	CATQIAGSSDTQYF
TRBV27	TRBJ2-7	CASSLEEGLVSYEQYF
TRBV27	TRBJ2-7	CASRSGDRYEQYF
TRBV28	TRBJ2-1	CASSASGGTLGNEQFF
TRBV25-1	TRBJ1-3	CASSEQGASGNTIYF
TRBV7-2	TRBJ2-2	CASSPLAGSAGELFF
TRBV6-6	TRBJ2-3	CASTSGRALRSTQYF
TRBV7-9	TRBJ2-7	CASSVGLAGEEQYF
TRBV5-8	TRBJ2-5	CASSDALGSGQETQYF
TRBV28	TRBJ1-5	CASSLKGVSNQPQHF
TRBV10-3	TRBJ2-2	CAISDHLGKGPNTGELFF
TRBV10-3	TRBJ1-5	CAISELGTGTGQPQHF
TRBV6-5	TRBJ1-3	CASTSQGNTIYF
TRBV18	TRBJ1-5	CASSPLNGQSNQPQHF
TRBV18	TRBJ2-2	CASSPRTSSIGNTGELFF
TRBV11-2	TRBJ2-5	CASSNLAGAQETQYF
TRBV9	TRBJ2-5	CASSVGPGTQYF
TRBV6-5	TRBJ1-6	CASKPGQGGNSPLHF
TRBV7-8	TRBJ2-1	CASRSLAGPYNEQFF